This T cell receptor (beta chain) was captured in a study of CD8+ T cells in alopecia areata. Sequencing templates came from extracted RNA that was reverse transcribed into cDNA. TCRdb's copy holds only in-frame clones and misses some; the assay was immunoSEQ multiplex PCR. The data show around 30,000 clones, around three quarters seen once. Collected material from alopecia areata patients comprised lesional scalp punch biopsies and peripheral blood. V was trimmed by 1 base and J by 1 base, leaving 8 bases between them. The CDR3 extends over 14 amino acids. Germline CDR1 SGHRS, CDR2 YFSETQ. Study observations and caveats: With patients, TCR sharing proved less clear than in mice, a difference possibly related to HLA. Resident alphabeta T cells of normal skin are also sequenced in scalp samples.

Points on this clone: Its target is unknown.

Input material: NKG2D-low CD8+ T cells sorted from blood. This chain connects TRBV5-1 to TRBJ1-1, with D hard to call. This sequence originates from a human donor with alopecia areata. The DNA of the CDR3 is TGCGCCAGCAGCTTGTTTACCCCGAACACTGAAGCTTTCTTT. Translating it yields CASSLFTPNTEAFF.